Below, 20 T cell receptor beta chains from the same sample are listed, as sequenced in a study of control samples from healthy donors and cancer patients. Libraries were prepared by immunoSEQ multiplex PCR; TCRdb keeps only in-frame clonotypes and omits some of them. The data contain about 120,000 clones, around 87% of them seen just once; the ten biggest clones take up less than 9.5%. Input material: blood. The receptors originated from a man aged 35-49 years in good health.

This clone turned up a few times. The gene calls are TRBV7-6 and TRBJ2-3; D is possibly TRBD1 or TRBD2 (6 bases each). The CDR3 sequence is 16 residues long. Germline CDR1 SGHVS, CDR2 FNYEAQ. V was shortened by 2 bases and J by 2 bases, with 14 bases between the two germline ends. For the CDR3, the DNA is TGTGCCAGCAGCTTATATGTGGGGGGCCCCACAGATACGCAGTATTTT. It translates to CASSLYVGGPTDTQYF.

This chain joins TRBV6-5 and TRBJ1-4; D gene unclear. Germline V CDR1 and CDR2: MNHEY, SVGAGI. The V end lost 6 bases, the J end lost 8 bases, and 10 bases lay between the germline ends. The CDR3 is 12 residues long. CDR3 protein: CASRVVGEKLFF. For the CDR3, the DNA is TGTGCCAGCAGGGTGGTCGGGGAAAAACTGTTTTTT.

The chain combines TRBV15 with TRBJ2-6; D unresolved. Looked up from germline, CDR1 is LNHNV and CDR2 is YYDKDF (reference sequence). This CDR3 has 13 residues. Trimming left V 5 bases short and J 2 bases short, with 4 bases between. The CDR3 loop is CATSGTGANVLTF. In DNA, the CDR3 is TGTGCCACCAGCGGAACTGGGGCCAACGTCCTGACTTTC.

The chain recombines TRBV15 with TRBJ2-5; D may correspond to TRBD1 or TRBD2 (5 bases each). V was pared by 9 bases and J by 5 bases, with 16 bases between. Germline loops: CDR1 LNHNV, CDR2 YYDKDF (reference sequence). The CDR3 length is 13 residues. The CDR3 DNA reads as TGTGCCACTAAACTCGGGGCGAGGGAGACCCAGTACTTC. Amino acids: CATKLGARETQYF.

This sequence joins TRBV9 and TRBJ1-6; no clear D. This CDR3 has 15 amino acids. The germline CDR1 and CDR2 sequences are SGDLS and YYNGEE. Trimming stripped 0 bases from V and 6 bases from J, with 10 bases between. This CDR3 is CASSVESAPNSPLHF. CDR3 sequence (DNA): TGTGCCAGCAGCGTAGAGTCAGCACCTAATTCACCCCTCCACTTT.

The rearrangement uses TRBV5-5 and TRBJ2-7; unclear D gene. Trimming left V 0 bases short and J 3 bases short, with 13 bases between. The CDR3 extends over 15 amino acids. The germline V gene encodes CDR1 SGHKS and CDR2 YYEKEE (reference sequence). DNA of the CDR3: TGTGCCAGCAGCTTGGCCCAAGGCGGTTTCTACGAGCAGTACTTC. It encodes CASSLAQGGFYEQYF.

The chain couples TRBV12-5 to TRBJ1-1; the D is unclear. Germline CDR1 is LGHNT and CDR2 is FRNRAP. Trimming pared 7 bases from V and 5 bases from J, leaving 8 bases between. The CDR3 has 11 amino acids. DNA for the CDR3: TGTGCTAGTGCCTCGGGAACTGAAGCTTTCTTT. The encoded protein is CASASGTEAFF.

A word on this clone: The sample contains more than one DNA sequence encoding this CDR3. The chain is built from TRBV29-1 and TRBJ1-2; 10 bases agree with TRBD1. The CDR3 has 12 amino acids. Germline V gives CDR1 SQVTM, CDR2 ANQGSEA. J lost 5 bases, V lost 3 bases, and 0 bases had no gene match. CDR3 in amino acids: CSVEGQGYGYTF. Written as DNA, the CDR3 is TGCAGCGTTGAGGGACAGGGGTATGGCTACACCTTC.

The chain carries TRBV4-3 and TRBJ2-7; no reliable D call. This CDR3 spans 12 amino acids. The germline V gene has CDR1 LGHNA and CDR2 YSLEER. The V end lost 4 bases, the J end lost 5 bases, and 9 bases lay between the germline ends. In DNA form, the CDR3 reads TGCGCCAGCAGCCCCCCTCCCCACGAGCAGTACTTC. Translation gives CASSPPPHEQYF.

V gene TRBV18 combines with J gene TRBJ1-2, with 7 bases identical to TRBD1. V gave up 5 bases and J gave up 10 bases; unmatched junction bases: 13. The CDR3 is 14 residues long. Germline values: CDR1 KGHSH, CDR2 LQKENI. CDR3 residues: CASSESGQPNVYTF. Here the CDR3 DNA reads TGTGCCAGCTCAGAGTCGGGACAGCCAAATGTCTACACCTTC. Full variable domain (outside the CDR3, taken from reference TRBV18 and TRBJ1-2): NAGVMQNPRHLVRRRGQEARLRCSPMKGHSHVYWYRQLPEEGLKFMVYLQKENIIDESGMPKERFSAEFPKEGPSILRIQQVVRGDSAAYFCASSESGQPNVYTFGSGTRLTVV.

V gene TRBV2 combines with J gene TRBJ1-2, with D uncertain. The CDR3 consists of 16 residues. V lost 10 bases and J 2 bases, leaving 23 bases between the germline ends. The V gene's germline CDR1 is SNHLY and CDR2 FYNNEI. CDR3 loop: CANQDGIQPTNYGYTF. CDR3 nucleotides: TGTGCCAACCAGGACGGAATACAACCGACCAACTATGGCTACACCTTC. Filled out from reference TRBV2 and TRBJ1-2, the complete variable domain reads EPEVTQTPSHQVTQMGQEVILRCVPISNHLYFYWYRQILGQKVEFLVSFYNNEISEKSEIFDDQFSVERPDGSNFTLKIRSTKLEDSAMYFCANQDGIQPTNYGYTFGSGTRLTVV.

The chain has TRBV11-3 and TRBJ2-3; 8 bases are shared with TRBD2. Germline values: CDR1 SGHNT, CDR2 YENEEA. The CDR3 consists of 16 residues. The V gene end was trimmed by 1 base and the J gene end by 0 bases; junction bases not matched to a gene: 3. CDR3 sequence (DNA): TGTGCCAGCAGCTTAGGGACTAGCTCTAGCACAGATACGCAGTATTTT. Its translation: CASSLGTSSSTDTQYF.

The V and J genes are TRBV21-1 and TRBJ2-1; the table gives TRBD2 as D, unverified against the DNA. TRBV21-1 is marked as a pseudogene. The length of the CDR3 is 13 residues. The CDR3 protein is CASRRSSYNEQFF. CDR3 nucleotide sequence: TGTGCCAGCCGGAGGAGCTCCTACAATGAGCAGTTCTTC.

This sequence joins TRBV30 and TRBJ1-1, with a possible D match to TRBD1 (5 bases). The CDR3 is 14 amino acids. The germline CDR1 and CDR2 sequences are GTSNPN and SVGIG (reference sequence). V gave up 0 bases and J gave up 4 bases, with 12 bases separating them. The CDR3: CAWSVTVGGTEAFF. CDR3 DNA: TGTGCCTGGAGTGTCACGGTTGGGGGCACTGAAGCTTTCTTT.

The chain has TRBV18 and TRBJ2-5, with D possibly matching TRBD2 (6 bases). The CDR3 is made up of 14 amino acids. CDR1 is KGHSH, CDR2 LQKENI, per germline. Trimming left V 5 bases short and J 7 bases short, with 17 bases between. CDR3 DNA sequence: TGTGCCAGCTCATCGGGACTGGCTCGAGGGACCCAGTACTTC. It codes for CASSSGLARGTQYF. The variable domain in full, completed from reference TRBV18 and TRBJ2-5, reads NAGVMQNPRHLVRRRGQEARLRCSPMKGHSHVYWYRQLPEEGLKFMVYLQKENIIDESGMPKERFSAEFPKEGPSILRIQQVVRGDSAAYFCASSSGLARGTQYFGPGTRLLVL.

The genes are TRBV2 and TRBJ2-7; D ambiguous. Trimming shortened V by 8 bases and J by 4 bases, and 9 bases separated the two germline ends. The CDR3 sequence is 11 residues long. CDR1 is SNHLY, CDR2 FYNNEI, per germline. In DNA, the CDR3 is TGTGCCAGCTCTGGAGAATACGAGCAGTACTTC. Translated: CASSGEYEQYF.

The rearrangement uses TRBV4-3 and TRBJ2-7, with 7 bases lining up with TRBD1. The CDR3 consists of 15 residues. Germline values: CDR1 LGHNA, CDR2 YSLEER. The V segment lost 4 bases and the J segment 6 bases; nucleotides outside the gene matches: 12. This CDR3 reads CASSLNRGLDSEQYF. CDR3 nucleotide sequence: TGCGCCAGCAGCCTAAACAGGGGCCTAGATAGCGAGCAGTACTTC.

The chain is built from TRBV12-3 or TRBV12-4 and TRBJ2-1; D unresolved. The CDR3 consists of 11 residues. Trimming removed 9 bases from V and 1 base from J, with 4 bases in between. CDR3: CASRSYNEQFF. In DNA, the CDR3 is TGTGCCAGTCGTTCCTACAATGAGCAGTTCTTC.

The chain recombines TRBV30 with TRBJ2-3, with 7 bases lining up with TRBD2. Germline assignment: CDR1 GTSNPN and CDR2 SVGIG (reference sequence). The CDR3 has 15 residues. V shed 0 bases, J shed 4 bases, and the junction held 7 bases outside the gene matches. The CDR3 sequence is CAWSVWGGQADTQYF. The CDR3 DNA follows: TGTGCCTGGAGTGTCTGGGGGGGTCAGGCAGATACGCAGTATTTT.

The chain uses TRBV14 and TRBJ1-3; D not certain. This CDR3 has 15 amino acids. Germline loops: CDR1 SGHDN, CDR2 FVKESK. Deletions cut 4 bases from V and 0 bases from J, with 10 bases between. The CDR3 region has the DNA TGTGCCAGCAGCCCCCGCCGGGGCTCTGGAAACACCATATATTTT. This gives the protein CASSPRRGSGNTIYF.